These 30 T cell receptor beta chains were all obtained from the same sample, sequenced in a study of cytomegalovirus exposure and HLA in healthy donors. 13 Jbeta primers and 60 Vbeta primers were used for the PCR. Repertoires were generated with immunoSEQ multiplex PCR, while TCRdb's copy carries only in-frame clones and drops some. Here the sample spans around 150,000 clones, roughly 65% being singletons. The sample comprised PBMCs. The source is a woman between 18 and 30 years old in good health and CMV-seropositive.

The chain couples TRBV12-2 to TRBJ1-5; the table assigns TRBD1, which was not confirmed against the DNA. TRBV12-2 is reported as a pseudogene. The CDR3 length is 17 residues. The CDR3 nucleotides are TGTGCAAGTCGCTTTTGGACAGGGAGGTATAGCAATCAGCCCCAGCATTTT. This sequence encodes CASRFWTGRYSNQPQHF.

The V and J genes are TRBV15 and TRBJ2-3; 9 bases agree with TRBD2. Germline values: CDR1 LNHNV, CDR2 YYDKDF (reference sequence). CDR3 length: 16 residues. After removal of 4 bases from V and 0 bases from J, the junction contained 5 bases not matched to a gene. CDR3 DNA sequence: TGTGCCACCAGCATCTTAGCGGGGGAGAGCACAGATACGCAGTATTTT. Amino acids: CATSILAGESTDTQYF.

This rearrangement joins TRBV29-1 to TRBJ2-3; TRBD2 matches 9 bases. From germline, CDR1 is SQVTM and CDR2 ANQGSEA. V lost 7 bases to trimming and J lost 4 bases; unmatched junction nucleotides: 9. The CDR3 contains 14 residues. CDR3 amino acids: CSAGETSGADTQYF. The CDR3, as DNA: TGCAGCGCAGGAGAGACTAGCGGAGCAGATACGCAGTATTTT.

This rearrangement joins TRBV15 to TRBJ2-4; 10 bases align to TRBD1. The CDR3 is 16 amino acids. With V trimmed by 2 bases and J by 4 bases, 5 bases remained unmatched. In germline, CDR1 is LNHNV, CDR2 YYDKDF (reference sequence). CDR3 bases: TGTGCCACCAGCAGACAAGACAGGGGGCCGAAAAACATTCAGTACTTC. Its protein is CATSRQDRGPKNIQYF.

The chain couples TRBV5-4 to TRBJ1-1; no reliable D call. V was clipped by 6 bases and J by 3 bases, with 15 bases between them. CDR1 SGHNT and CDR2 YYREEE come from the germline V gene (reference sequence). The CDR3 length is 14 residues. The CDR3 spells CASKSAGMDTEAFF. The CDR3 DNA follows: TGTGCCAGCAAGTCGGCGGGCATGGACACTGAAGCTTTCTTT.

This clone was found once. The rearrangement links TRBV4-2 to TRBJ2-7, with 8 bases identical to TRBD2. This CDR3 contains 16 residues. V shed 0 bases and J 0 bases; nucleotides not matched to a gene: 4. CDR1 and CDR2 from the germline V gene are LGHNA and YNFKEQ. This CDR3 is CASSQEYSGSSYEQYF. The CDR3 region has the DNA TGTGCCAGCAGCCAAGAGTACAGCGGGAGCTCCTACGAGCAGTACTTC.

This clone turned up a few times. The V and J genes are TRBV18 and TRBJ2-2, with TRBD2 matching over 14 bases. The CDR3 covers 21 residues. Germline CDR1 and CDR2: KGHSH and LQKENI. Trimming took 4 bases from V and 2 from J; bases not matched to a gene: 15. CDR3 coding DNA: TGTGCCAGCTCACGGAGACTAGCGGGAGGGCCTAGTCATCTAAACACCGGGGAGCTGTTTTTT. It codes for CASSRRLAGGPSHLNTGELFF.

The chain joins TRBV27 to TRBJ1-4; D gene uncertain. The CDR3 runs to 12 residues. CDR1 is MNHEY and CDR2 is SMNVEV in the germline V gene (reference sequence). The V gene lost 0 bases and the J gene lost 8 bases, with 4 bases spanning the gap. This CDR3 reads CASSLSGEKLFF. CDR3 nucleotide sequence: TGTGCCAGCAGTTTATCGGGCGAAAAACTGTTTTTT.

CDR3 nucleotides: TGTGCCAGCAGTTGGCGGGGGGAGCAGTTCTTC. The encoded protein is CASSWRGEQFF. The gene calls are TRBV28 and TRBJ2-1; 7 nucleotides align to TRBD2. V dropped 4 bases and J dropped 10; count of bases not matched to a gene: 1. The CDR3 is made up of 11 amino acids. CDR1 and CDR2 (germline): MDHEN, SYDVKM. Full variable domain (remainder filled in from reference TRBV28 and TRBJ2-1): DVKVTQSSRYLVKRTGEKVFLECVQDMDHENMFWYRQDPGLGLRLIYFSYDVKMKEKGDIPEGYSVSREKKERFSLILESASTNQTSMYLCASSWRGEQFFGPGTRLTVL.

The chain's CDR3 is CASSQERSLVSTDTQYF. DNA of the CDR3: TGTGCCAGCAGCCAAGAACGGAGCCTGGTGAGCACAGATACGCAGTATTTT. V is TRBV4-2 and J is TRBJ2-3; D call uncertain. Germline values: CDR1 LGHNA, CDR2 YNFKEQ. The length of the CDR3 is 17 residues. V lost 0 bases and J lost 0, with 13 bases in between.

Details on this clone: One end of the junction is discordant with germline, which a read error may explain. V usage is TRBV7-9 and J usage is TRBJ1-3, with D maybe TRBD1 (5 bases). The CDR3 covers 13 residues. The V gene's germline CDR1 is SEHNR and CDR2 FQNEAQ (reference sequence). The CDR3 here is CSSSDSNGNTIYF. The CDR3 nucleotides read TGTTCCAGCAGCGACAGTAACGGAAACACCATATATTTT.

The chain links TRBV5-6 to TRBJ1-1; a possible D gene is TRBD1 (5 bases). V lost 2 bases and J lost 1, with 18 bases in between. CDR1 and CDR2 (germline): SGHDT, YYEEEE. This CDR3 region has 17 residues. CDR3 DNA sequence: TGTGCCAGCAGCTTTAGGAACAGGAAGGGGCCGAACACTGAAGCTTTCTTT. Amino acids: CASSFRNRKGPNTEAFF.

The chain couples TRBV27 to TRBJ1-4; D gene uncertain. This CDR3 contains 14 residues. Germline assignment: CDR1 MNHEY and CDR2 SMNVEV (reference sequence). V lost 3 bases and J 4 bases, leaving 9 bases between the germline ends. The CDR3 DNA reads TGTGCCAGCAGTTTGAAGCTCTATAATGAAAAACTGTTTTTT. This sequence encodes CASSLKLYNEKLFF.

The chain links TRBV27 to TRBJ2-5; 12 bases line up with TRBD2. V lost 11 bases, J lost 5 bases, and 6 bases stayed unmatched. The CDR3 has 13 amino acids. The germline gives CDR1 MNHEY, CDR2 SMNVEV (reference sequence). The CDR3 DNA reads TGTGCCGTACTAGCGGGGGGAGGTGAGACCCAGTACTTC. Translated, it gives CAVLAGGGETQYF.

This clone has a single count. CDR3 nucleotides: TGTGCCAGCAGCAAATGCACCGGGACACCAGTTGGCTACACCTTC. This sequence encodes CASSKCTGTPVGYTF. The rearrangement uses TRBV21-1 and TRBJ1-2; TRBD1, as called in the table, went unchecked against the DNA. TRBV21-1 has pseudogene status. This CDR3 has 15 amino acids.

The rearrangement uses TRBV4-1 and TRBJ2-5; 8 positions match TRBD1. Germline-derived CDR1 and CDR2 are MGHRA and YSYEKL. The CDR3 is 14 amino acids. The trim removed 4 bases at V and 2 bases at J, leaving 3 bases unmatched. This CDR3 reads CASSPHRGQETQYF. CDR3 coding DNA: TGCGCCAGCAGCCCCCACAGGGGGCAAGAGACCCAGTACTTC.

V gene TRBV28 combines with J gene TRBJ1-2; D perhaps matches TRBD1 (5 bases). There are 16 residues in the CDR3. V lost 3 bases and J lost 4, with 18 bases in between. The germline CDR1 and CDR2 sequences are MDHEN and SYDVKM. The CDR3 loop is CASSFYTQGKFYGYTF. CDR3 sequence (DNA): TGTGCCAGCAGTTTTTACACGCAGGGAAAATTCTATGGCTACACCTTC.

This clone appeared a few times. This chain joins TRBV19 and TRBJ2-1, with TRBD1 matching over 7 bases. V lost 4 bases and J lost 0; bases outside the gene matches: 6. This CDR3 is built from 16 residues. Germline V gene sequence: CDR1 LNHDA, CDR2 SQIVND (reference sequence). The DNA for the CDR3 is TGTGCCAGTAGTACGCCCCGGACAGGCTCCTACAATGAGCAGTTCTTC. This gives the protein CASSTPRTGSYNEQFF.

This rearrangement joins TRBV19 to TRBJ2-5; TRBD1 is a possible D gene (5 bases). Judging by the DNA end, TRBJ2-7 fits better; the J call may be wrong. The length of the CDR3 is 12 residues. Germline V lookup: CDR1 LNHDA, CDR2 SQIVND (reference sequence). CDR3 sequence: CATSDNSYEQYF. Here the CDR3 DNA reads TGTGCCACCTCGGACAACTCCTACGAGCAGTACTTC.

The V call is TRBV30, the J call TRBJ1-3; TRBD1 matches 7 bases. This CDR3 spans 16 amino acids. CDR1 GTSNPN and CDR2 SVGIG come from the germline V gene (reference sequence). The junction had 16 bases not matched to a gene; V was cut back by 8 bases and J by 3 bases. The CDR3 protein is CAGDKTGPEGGNTIYF. CDR3 DNA sequence: TGTGCCGGGGACAAGACAGGGCCGGAAGGTGGAAACACCATATATTTT.

There are a few counts of this clone. The genes are TRBV10-2 and TRBJ2-5; D may be TRBD1 (5 bases). Germline-derived CDR1 and CDR2 are WSHSY and SAAADI. The CDR3 is 16 residues long. The ends were cut back, 6 bases at V and 3 bases at J, with 20 bases in the middle. As DNA, the CDR3 is TGCGCCAGCAGCAACAAACGGGCCCAAGGGGAAGAGACCCAGTACTTC. Translating it yields CASSNKRAQGEETQYF.

J is TRBJ1-5 and V is TRBV5-8; D is unresolved. The germline gives CDR1 SGHTS, CDR2 YDEGEE. V was cut by 4 bases and J by 0 bases, with 8 bases left in between. The CDR3 is made up of 14 amino acids. DNA for the CDR3: TGTGCCAGCAGCCTGGTCCTTAGCAATCAGCCCCAGCATTTT. It specifies CASSLVLSNQPQHF.

The CDR3 DNA sequence: TGTGCCTGGAGCGAGCAGGGTATTGAAGCTTTCTTT. This codes for CAWSEQGIEAFF. The V gene is TRBV30, the J gene TRBJ1-1; D perhaps matches TRBD1 (5 bases). Per the germline V gene, CDR1 is GTSNPN and CDR2 is SVGIG (reference sequence). This CDR3 is built from 12 residues. Trimming left V 3 bases short and J 7 bases short, with 12 bases between.

The J gene is TRBJ1-2, the V gene TRBV2; D is possibly TRBD1 (5 bases). CDR1 and CDR2 (germline): SNHLY, FYNNEI. The CDR3 covers 14 residues. The V end was cut by 4 bases, the J end by 5 bases, with 14 bases between. The CDR3 region is CASSGVSGEYGYTF. The CDR3 DNA sequence: TGTGCCAGCAGTGGGGTGTCGGGGGAGTATGGCTACACCTTC.

This chain uses TRBV19 with TRBJ1-1, with a possible D match to TRBD1 (5 bases). V was pared by 2 bases and J by 6 bases, with 13 bases between. This CDR3 contains 14 residues. Per the germline V gene, CDR1 is LNHDA and CDR2 is SQIVND (reference sequence). CDR3 in DNA: TGTGCCAGTAGTATAAGGGCCAGGGTGGCTGAAGCTTTCTTT. It translates to CASSIRARVAEAFF.

The rearrangement joins TRBV2 to TRBJ2-1; 8 bases are a match to TRBD2. CDR3 length equals 14 residues. After removal of 6 bases from V and 7 bases from J, the junction contained 8 bases not matched to a gene. Germline V CDR1 and CDR2: SNHLY, FYNNEI. The DNA of the CDR3 is TGTGCCAGCAGAGGACTAGCCGGTAATAATGAGCAGTTCTTC. Its protein product is CASRGLAGNNEQFF. Full variable domain (outside the CDR3, taken from reference TRBV2 and TRBJ2-1): EPEVTQTPSHQVTQMGQEVILRCVPISNHLYFYWYRQILGQKVEFLVSFYNNEISEKSEIFDDQFSVERPDGSNFTLKIRSTKLEDSAMYFCASRGLAGNNEQFFGPGTRLTVL.

This clone was recorded a few times. The chain recombines TRBV25-1 with TRBJ2-7; possibly TRBD2 for D (5 bases). The germline gives CDR1 MGHDK, CDR2 SYGVNS. V was clipped by 8 bases and J by 1 base, with 12 bases between them. The CDR3 spans 13 residues. DNA for the CDR3: TGTGCCAGCCGGGGTAGTGGTTCCTACGAGCAGTACTTC. Its translation is CASRGSGSYEQYF.

This clone was picked up a small number of times. The chain is built from TRBV5-1 and TRBJ1-1; possible D gene TRBD1, 5 bases. V lost 4 bases to trimming and J lost 3 bases, with 10 bases between them. The length of the CDR3 is 13 residues. The germline CDR1 and CDR2 sequences are SGHRS and YFSETQ. CDR3: CASSREGHTEAFF. The CDR3 coding sequence is TGCGCCAGCAGCCGGGAGGGGCACACTGAAGCTTTCTTT.

This rearrangement joins TRBV5-1 to TRBJ2-3; D uncertain. This CDR3 has 12 residues. Trimming cost V 4 bases and J 6 bases, with 9 bases left between them. Germline assignment: CDR1 SGHRS and CDR2 YFSETQ. In nucleotides, the CDR3 is TGCGCCAGCAGCCGTGTAGAGGATACGCAGTATTTT. Residues: CASSRVEDTQYF.

This clone was seen more than once but under ten times. This chain joins TRBV6-4 and TRBJ2-3, with TRBD1 identical over 7 bases. Unmatched junction bases numbered 13, after V lost 3 bases and J lost 1 base. This CDR3 comprises 18 residues. CDR1 and CDR2 (germline): MRHNA, SNTAGT. CDR3 amino acids: CASSESTGALMGTDTQYF. CDR3 DNA sequence: TGTGCCAGCAGTGAATCCACAGGGGCCTTGATGGGCACAGATACGCAGTATTTT.